A selection of T cell receptor beta chains follows, all from one sample in a study of blood T cell repertoires in COVID-19. Repertoires were generated with immunoSEQ multiplex PCR, while TCRdb's copy carries only in-frame clones and drops some. Of approximately 73,000 clones in the sample, 70% to 85% were seen once. Sequencing was done on a sample of peripheral blood. These receptors originate from a woman in her 70s with acute or convalescent COVID-19. CDR3s include the opening cysteine and the closing phenylalanine or tryptophan. D genes are given only for firm matches. Not every row has a clone size; where given, it reads once, few, many or a size class.

J | V | D | size | DNA | CDR3
TRBJ2-7 | TRBV7-2 | - | - | TGTGCCAGCAGCTTAGCTCCCCGGGGGGCGGCCTACGAGCAGTACTTC | CASSLAPRGAAYEQYF
TRBJ2-7 | TRBV11-2 | - | - | TGTGCCAGCAGCTTTTTGAACGGGACACACCACGAGCAGTACTTC | CASSFLNGTHHEQYF
TRBJ2-5 | TRBV11-2 | TRBD2 | - | TGTGCCAGCAGCCTCCGGGGGACTAGCGGGGGGAAAGAGACCCAGTACTTC | CASSLRGTSGGKETQYF
TRBJ2-3 | TRBV6-4 | - | - | TGTGCCAGCAGCAACCAGGGGAGCACAGATACGCAGTATTTT | CASSNQGSTDTQYF
TRBJ1-5 | TRBV11-2 | - | few | TGTGCCAGCAGCTATCGCTGGGCCGTTAGCAATCAGCCCCAGCATTTT | CASSYRWAVSNQPQHF
TRBJ2-1 | TRBV27 | TRBD1 | - | TGTGCCAGCAGCCGGACAGGCCTCTCCTACAATGAGCAGTTCTTC | CASSRTGLSYNEQFF
TRBJ1-3 | TRBV7-2 | - | - | TGTGCCAGCAGCCTGCGGGCTAACTCTGGAAACACCATATATTTT | CASSLRANSGNTIYF
TRBJ2-2 | TRBV28 | - | - | TGTGCCAGCAGCCCACTATACACCGGGGAGCTGTTTTTT | CASSPLYTGELFF
TRBJ1-5 | TRBV10-3 | - | - | TGTGCCATCCGCCAGGGTGTGGATCAGCCCCAGCATTTT | CAIRQGVDQPQHF
TRBJ2-5 | TRBV27 | - | - | TGTGCCAGCAGTTTATCTGGCAGGGACCAAGAGACCCAGTACTTC | CASSLSGRDQETQYF
TRBJ2-1 | TRBV9 | TRBD2 | - | TGTGCCAGCAGCGAGATAGCGGGAGGGCCTGTCCATGAGCAGTTCTTC | CASSEIAGGPVHEQFF
TRBJ1-1 | TRBV10-3 | TRBD1 | - | TGTGCCACCCAAGACAGGGGGCCGGGAGCTTTCTTT | CATQDRGPGAFF
TRBJ2-5 | TRBV7-2 | TRBD2 | - | TGTGCCAGCAGCCTGGGACTAGCGGGGGCGGGAGAGACCCAGTACTTC | CASSLGLAGAGETQYF
TRBJ1-3 | TRBV9 | - | few | TGTGCCAGCAGCACACAGGAGCTCTCTGGAAACACCATATATTTT | CASSTQELSGNTIYF